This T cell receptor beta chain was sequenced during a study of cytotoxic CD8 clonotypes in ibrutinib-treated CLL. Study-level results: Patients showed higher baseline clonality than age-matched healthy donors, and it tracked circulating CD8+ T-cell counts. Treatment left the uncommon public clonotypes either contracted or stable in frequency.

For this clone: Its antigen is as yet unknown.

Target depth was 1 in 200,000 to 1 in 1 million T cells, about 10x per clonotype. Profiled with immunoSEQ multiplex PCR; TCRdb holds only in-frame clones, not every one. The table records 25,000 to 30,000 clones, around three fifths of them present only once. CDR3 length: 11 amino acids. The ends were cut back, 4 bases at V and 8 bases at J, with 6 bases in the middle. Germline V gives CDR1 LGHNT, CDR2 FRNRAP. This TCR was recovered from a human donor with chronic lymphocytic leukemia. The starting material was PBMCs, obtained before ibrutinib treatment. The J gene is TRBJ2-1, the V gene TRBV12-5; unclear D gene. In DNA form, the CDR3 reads TGTGCTAGTGGTTGGGGTGATGAGCAGTTCTTC. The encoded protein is CASGWGDEQFF.